This T cell receptor (beta chain) was captured in a study of CD8 T cells in ankylosing spondylitis. Study-level results: Within ankylosing spondylitis blood, a TCR beta motif made up of several highly homologous variants appeared to be characteristic.

In this sample, this clonotype turned up a few times. Its antigen is unidentified. V lost 0 bases and J lost 0, with 12 bases in between. CDR1 is LGHNA and CDR2 is YSLEER in the germline V gene. This CDR3 is built from 16 residues. Preparation of TCR beta libraries was done by quantitative 5'-RACE with molecular barcodes. TCRdb independently ran MiXCR on the 5' RACE reads; one entry per CDR3 protein. Counted here are around 770,000 distinct CDR3 sequences, 15% to 20% occurring once; the ten biggest clones make up about 20%. The specimen sequenced was blood, either unsorted or a sorted T cell fraction (not recorded which). J is TRBJ2-7 and V is TRBV4-3; no definite D call. This TCR was sampled from a male donor with ankylosing spondylitis. CDR3 sequence reads: CASSQEAELSSYEQYF. CDR3 nucleotides: TGCGCCAGCAGCCAAGAGGCAGAGTTAAGCTCCTACGAGCAGTACTTC.